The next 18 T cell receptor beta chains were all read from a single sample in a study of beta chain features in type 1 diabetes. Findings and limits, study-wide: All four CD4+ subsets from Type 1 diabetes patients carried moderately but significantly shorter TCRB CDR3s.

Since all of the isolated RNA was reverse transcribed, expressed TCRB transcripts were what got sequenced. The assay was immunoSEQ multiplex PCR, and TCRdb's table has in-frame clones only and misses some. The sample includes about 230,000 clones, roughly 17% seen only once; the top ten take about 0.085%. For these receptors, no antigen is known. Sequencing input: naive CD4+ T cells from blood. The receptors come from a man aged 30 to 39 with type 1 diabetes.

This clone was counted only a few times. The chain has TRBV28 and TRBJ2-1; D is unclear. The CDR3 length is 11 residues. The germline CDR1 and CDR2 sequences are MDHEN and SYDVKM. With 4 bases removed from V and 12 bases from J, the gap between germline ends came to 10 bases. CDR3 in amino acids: CASSSRTAQFF. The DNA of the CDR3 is TGTGCCAGCAGTTCCAGGACGGCGCAGTTCTTC. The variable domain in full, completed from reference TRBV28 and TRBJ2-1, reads DVKVTQSSRYLVKRTGEKVFLECVQDMDHENMFWYRQDPGLGLRLIYFSYDVKMKEKGDIPEGYSVSREKKERFSLILESASTNQTSMYLCASSSRTAQFFGPGTRLTVL.

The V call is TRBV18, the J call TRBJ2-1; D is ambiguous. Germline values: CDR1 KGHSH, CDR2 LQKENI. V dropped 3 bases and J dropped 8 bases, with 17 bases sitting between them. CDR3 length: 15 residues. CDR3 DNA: TGTGCCAGCTCACCGAACCTCCTAGATGCCGATGAGCAGTTCTTC. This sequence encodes CASSPNLLDADEQFF.

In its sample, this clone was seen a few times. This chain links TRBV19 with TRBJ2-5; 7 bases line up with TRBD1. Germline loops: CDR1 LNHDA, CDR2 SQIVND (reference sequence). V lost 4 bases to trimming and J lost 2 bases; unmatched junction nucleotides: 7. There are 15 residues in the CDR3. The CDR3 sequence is CASSRSGQLQETQYF. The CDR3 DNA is TGTGCCAGTAGTAGGTCGGGACAGCTACAAGAGACCCAGTACTTC.

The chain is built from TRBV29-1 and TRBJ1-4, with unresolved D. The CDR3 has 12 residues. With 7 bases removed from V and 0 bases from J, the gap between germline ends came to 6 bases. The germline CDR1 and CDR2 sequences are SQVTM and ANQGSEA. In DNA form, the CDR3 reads TGCAGCGCCTCTGCAACTAATGAAAAACTGTTTTTT. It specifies CSASATNEKLFF.

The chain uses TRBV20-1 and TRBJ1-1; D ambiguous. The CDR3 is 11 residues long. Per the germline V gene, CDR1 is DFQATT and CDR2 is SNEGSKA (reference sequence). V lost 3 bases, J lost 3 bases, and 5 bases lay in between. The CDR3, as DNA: TGCAGTGCTAGCGCTTACACTGAAGCTTTCTTT. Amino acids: CSASAYTEAFF.

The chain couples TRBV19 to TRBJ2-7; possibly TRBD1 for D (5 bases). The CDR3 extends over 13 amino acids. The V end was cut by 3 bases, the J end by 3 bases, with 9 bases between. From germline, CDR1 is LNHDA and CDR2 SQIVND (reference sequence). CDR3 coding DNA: TGTGCCAGTAGTATTCTTACAGGCTACGAGCAGTACTTC. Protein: CASSILTGYEQYF.

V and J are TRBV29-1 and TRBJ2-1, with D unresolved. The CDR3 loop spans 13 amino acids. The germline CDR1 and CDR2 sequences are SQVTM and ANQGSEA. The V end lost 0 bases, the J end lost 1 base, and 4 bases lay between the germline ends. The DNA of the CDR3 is TGCAGCGTTGAAGACCCGTCCTACAATGAGCAGTTCTTC. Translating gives CSVEDPSYNEQFF.

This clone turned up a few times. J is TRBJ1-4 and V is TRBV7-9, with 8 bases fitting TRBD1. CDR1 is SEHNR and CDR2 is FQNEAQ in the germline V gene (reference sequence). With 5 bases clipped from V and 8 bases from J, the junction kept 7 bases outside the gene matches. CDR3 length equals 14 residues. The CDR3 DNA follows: TGTGCCAGCAGCCACGACAGGGGTCGCGAAAAACTGTTTTTT. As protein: CASSHDRGREKLFF.

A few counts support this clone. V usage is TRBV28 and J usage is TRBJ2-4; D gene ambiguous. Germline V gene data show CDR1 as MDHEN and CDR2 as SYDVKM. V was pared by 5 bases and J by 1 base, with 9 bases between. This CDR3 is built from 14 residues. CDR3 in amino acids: CASSPLEAKNIQYF. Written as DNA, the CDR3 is TGTGCCAGCAGTCCTCTGGAGGCCAAAAACATTCAGTACTTC.

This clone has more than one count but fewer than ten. The chain's CDR3 is CASSESGGPNTEAFF. The CDR3 region has the DNA TGTGCCAGCAGTGAATCCGGGGGTCCTAACACTGAAGCTTTCTTT. The V and J genes are TRBV25-1 and TRBJ1-1, with TRBD1 as a possible D gene (5 bases). This CDR3 region has 15 residues. Germline V gene sequence: CDR1 MGHDK, CDR2 SYGVNS. V was trimmed by 1 base and J by 2 bases, leaving 11 bases between them.

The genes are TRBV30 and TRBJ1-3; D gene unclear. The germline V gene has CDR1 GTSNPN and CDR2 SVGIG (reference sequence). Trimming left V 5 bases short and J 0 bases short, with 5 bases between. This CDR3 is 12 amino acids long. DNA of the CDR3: TGTGCCTGGGAGAGCTCTGGAAACACCATATATTTT. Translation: CAWESSGNTIYF.

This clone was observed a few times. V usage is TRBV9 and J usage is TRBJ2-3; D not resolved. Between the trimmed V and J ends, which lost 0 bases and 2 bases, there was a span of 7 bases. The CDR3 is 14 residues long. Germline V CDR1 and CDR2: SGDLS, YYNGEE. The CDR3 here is CASSVGGFTDTQYF. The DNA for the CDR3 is TGTGCCAGCAGCGTAGGTGGCTTCACAGATACGCAGTATTTT.

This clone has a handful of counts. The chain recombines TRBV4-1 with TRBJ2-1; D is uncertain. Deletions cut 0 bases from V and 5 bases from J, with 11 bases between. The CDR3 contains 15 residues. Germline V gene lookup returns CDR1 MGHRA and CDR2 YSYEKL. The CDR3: CASSQDLSANNEQFF. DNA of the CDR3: TGCGCCAGCAGCCAAGATCTGTCAGCGAACAATGAGCAGTTCTTC.

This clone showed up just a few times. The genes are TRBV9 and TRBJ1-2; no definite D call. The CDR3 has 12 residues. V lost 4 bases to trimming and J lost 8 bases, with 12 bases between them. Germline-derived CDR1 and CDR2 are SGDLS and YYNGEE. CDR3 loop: CASSRTLGGYTF. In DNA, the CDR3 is TGTGCCAGCAGCCGGACTTTGGGAGGCTACACCTTC.

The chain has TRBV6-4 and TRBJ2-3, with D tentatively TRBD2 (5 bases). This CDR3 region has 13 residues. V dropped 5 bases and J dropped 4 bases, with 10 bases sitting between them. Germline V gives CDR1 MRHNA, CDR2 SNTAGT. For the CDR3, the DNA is TGTGCCAGCAGTCCCCCGGGGTCAGATACGCAGTATTTT. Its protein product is CASSPPGSDTQYF.

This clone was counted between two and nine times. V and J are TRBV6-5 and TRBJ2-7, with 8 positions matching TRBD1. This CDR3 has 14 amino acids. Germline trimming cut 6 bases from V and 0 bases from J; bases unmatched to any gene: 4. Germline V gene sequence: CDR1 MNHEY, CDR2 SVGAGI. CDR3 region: CASRRTGTSYEQYF. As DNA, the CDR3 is TGTGCCAGCAGAAGGACAGGGACCTCCTACGAGCAGTACTTC.

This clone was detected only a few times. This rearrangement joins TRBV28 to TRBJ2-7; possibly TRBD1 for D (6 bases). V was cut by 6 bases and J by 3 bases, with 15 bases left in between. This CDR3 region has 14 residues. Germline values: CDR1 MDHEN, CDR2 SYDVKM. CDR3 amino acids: CASSPYRGNYEQYF. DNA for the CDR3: TGTGCCAGCAGCCCATATAGGGGGAACTACGAGCAGTACTTC.

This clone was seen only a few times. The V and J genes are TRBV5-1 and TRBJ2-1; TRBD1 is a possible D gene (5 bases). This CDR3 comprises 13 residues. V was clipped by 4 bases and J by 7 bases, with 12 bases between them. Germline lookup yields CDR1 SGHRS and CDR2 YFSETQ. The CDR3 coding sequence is TGCGCCAGCAGCCACGGACACGGGAATGAGCAGTTCTTC. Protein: CASSHGHGNEQFF. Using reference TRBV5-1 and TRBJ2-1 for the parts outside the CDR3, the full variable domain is KAGVTQTPRYLIKTRGQQVTLSCSPISGHRSVSWYQQTPGQGLQFLFEYFSETQRNKGNFPGRFSGRQFSNSRSEMNVSTLELGDSALYLCASSHGHGNEQFFGPGTRLTVL.